This passage covers 23 T cell receptor beta chains from one sample sequenced in a study of identical twins. In TCRdb, the 5' RACE reads were re-called with MiXCR into one record per CDR3 protein. Among just under 650,000 distinct CDR3 sequences, about 7.6% were seen once, and the ten largest hold over 1.5%. These data were likewise used in another study, on yellow fever vaccine responses in identical twins.

Specimen: PBMCs. Receptors were obtained from a woman in her late teens or twenties in good health.

The V call is TRBV20-1, the J call TRBJ2-7; TRBD2 might be the D (6 bases). V gave up 5 bases and J gave up 7 bases, with 12 bases separating them. This CDR3 has 11 amino acids. From germline, CDR1 is DFQATT and CDR2 SNEGSKA (reference sequence). CDR3 in DNA: TGCAGTGCTGCGGGCCGGGGGGAGCAGTACTTC. Translating gives CSAAGRGEQYF.

The sample holds a few counts of this clonotype. V is TRBV7-9 and J is TRBJ2-7; TRBD2 matches 9 bases. Germline CDR1 SEHNR, CDR2 FQNEAQ (reference sequence). The CDR3 runs 14 residues. After removal of 5 bases from V and 5 bases from J, the junction contained 7 bases not matched to a gene. DNA of the CDR3: TGTGCCAGCAGCCCTATAGCGGGAGAGGACGAGCAGTACTTC. Its translation is CASSPIAGEDEQYF.

This clonotype was counted only a few times. This chain uses TRBV2 with TRBJ1-1; D call uncertain. Germline CDR1 and CDR2: SNHLY and FYNNEI. CDR3 length: 11 amino acids. Trimming took off 6 bases at V and 10 bases at J, with 12 bases between the two ends. CDR3 sequence: CASRRFTGAFF. The DNA for the CDR3 is TGTGCCAGCAGGAGATTCACGGGAGCTTTCTTT.

The genes are TRBV7-9 and TRBJ2-3, with a possible D match to TRBD2 (6 bases). The V and J ends lost 5 bases and 6 bases respectively, with 18 bases between them. The CDR3 covers 15 residues. Germline CDR1 SEHNR, CDR2 FQNEAQ (reference sequence). The DNA of the CDR3 is TGTGCCAGCAGCCCAACGTGGGGGGAGTGGGATACGCAGTATTTT. This sequence encodes CASSPTWGEWDTQYF. The variable domain in full, completed from reference TRBV7-9 and TRBJ2-3, reads DTGVSQNPRHKITKRGQNVTFRCDPISEHNRLYWYRQTLGQGPEFLTYFQNEAQLEKSRLLSDRFSAERPKGSFSTLEIQRTEQGDSAMYLCASSPTWGEWDTQYFGPGTRLTVL.

This clonotype was recorded many times. The chain uses TRBV6-5 and TRBJ1-4, with TRBD1 as a possible D gene (6 bases). Trimming took 0 bases from V and 3 from J, leaving 11 bases between them. Germline-derived CDR1 and CDR2 are MNHEY and SVGAGI. The CDR3 is made up of 16 amino acids. The chain's CDR3 is CASSYSTGAANEKLFF. The CDR3 nucleotides read TGTGCCAGCAGTTACTCGACGGGGGCGGCTAATGAAAAACTGTTTTTT.

The chain joins TRBV20-1 to TRBJ2-5, with 10 bases fitting TRBD2. V was pared by 7 bases and J by 6 bases, with 5 bases of the junction left unmatched. The germline V gene encodes CDR1 DFQATT and CDR2 SNEGSKA (reference sequence). The CDR3 has 12 residues. CDR3 region: CSGDSGRQTQYF. Here the CDR3 DNA reads TGCAGTGGGGATAGCGGGAGGCAGACCCAGTACTTC.

The sample holds many counts of this clonotype. The chain has TRBV11-2 and TRBJ2-2; 7 bases map to TRBD2. The CDR3 contains 17 residues. J lost 4 bases, V lost 2 bases, and 10 bases had no gene match. CDR1 and CDR2 (germline): SGHAT, FQNNGV. CDR3 sequence (DNA): TGTGCCAGCAGCTTAAGAAGGAAAACGGGAGGCACCGGGGAGCTGTTTTTT. It encodes CASSLRRKTGGTGELFF.

There are a few counts of this clonotype. The rearrangement links TRBV2 to TRBJ2-2; the match to TRBD2 covers 12 bases. The V gene end was trimmed by 8 bases and the J gene end by 6 bases; junction bases not matched to a gene: 7. The germline CDR1 and CDR2 sequences are SNHLY and FYNNEI. CDR3 length: 15 residues. The chain's CDR3 is CASRRLAGVAGELFF. The CDR3 DNA is TGTGCCAGCCGACGACTAGCGGGAGTGGCCGGGGAGCTGTTTTTT.

This clonotype has at least ten counts. The J gene is TRBJ1-2, the V gene TRBV5-5; D is possibly TRBD1 (6 bases). The V gene's germline CDR1 is SGHKS and CDR2 YYEKEE (reference sequence). The CDR3 spans 15 residues. V was trimmed by 2 bases and J by 4 bases, leaving 15 bases between them. CDR3 sequence reads: CASSFLDSGGYGYTF. Here the CDR3 DNA reads TGTGCCAGCAGCTTTCTGGACAGCGGCGGCTATGGCTACACCTTC.

This clonotype was seen more than once but under ten times. J is TRBJ2-7 and V is TRBV7-9; 11 bases match TRBD2. The J segment lost 3 bases and the V segment lost 5 bases, leaving 3 bases of the junction unmatched. The CDR3 sequence is 14 residues long. Germline V gene data show CDR1 as SEHNR and CDR2 as FQNEAQ (reference sequence). CDR3 sequence: CASSPTSGVYEQYF. The CDR3 region has the DNA TGTGCCAGCAGCCCGACTAGCGGGGTCTACGAGCAGTACTTC.

The gene calls are TRBV7-6 and TRBJ2-5; 11 bases map to TRBD1. The length of the CDR3 is 18 residues. The ends lost 5 bases at V and 3 bases at J; junction bases unmatched: 14. Germline V CDR1 and CDR2: SGHVS, FNYEAQ. The CDR3 loop reads CASSQRDSGTGGEETQYF. CDR3 in DNA: TGTGCCAGCAGCCAAAGGGATTCCGGGACAGGGGGTGAAGAGACCCAGTACTTC.

The table lists this clonotype with a few counts. The chain combines TRBV6-2 or TRBV6-3 with TRBJ1-5; D remains ambiguous. Trimming cost V 6 bases and J 0 bases, with 9 bases left between them. The CDR3 length is 14 residues. The germline CDR1 and CDR2 sequences are MNHEY and SVGEGT. The CDR3 DNA sequence: TGTGCCAGCAGCCGGTACAGTAGCAATCAGCCCCAGCATTTT. As protein: CASSRYSSNQPQHF.

This clonotype has at least ten counts. CDR3 in amino acids: CASSSKDRGNEQFF. The CDR3 bases are TGTGCCAGCAGCTCCAAGGACAGGGGCAATGAGCAGTTCTTC. The V and J genes are TRBV12-3 or TRBV12-4 and TRBJ2-1; TRBD1 aligns across 9 bases. The CDR3 consists of 14 residues. J lost 6 bases, V lost 6 bases, and 6 bases had no gene match.

This clonotype was seen more than once but under ten times. V is TRBV20-1 and J is TRBJ2-7, with TRBD2 identical over 8 bases. CDR1 and CDR2 from the germline V gene are DFQATT and SNEGSKA (reference sequence). There are 15 residues in the CDR3. With V trimmed by 2 bases and J by 3 bases, 9 bases remained unmatched. CDR3 amino acids: CSARPPKRESYEQYF. CDR3 coding DNA: TGCAGTGCTAGACCCCCCAAGCGGGAGAGCTACGAGCAGTACTTC.

Remarks on this clonotype: The junction and the germline gene differ at one end; a read error may be behind it. Here the CDR3 DNA reads TGCAGGGCTAGGGGCGAAGCTAACTATGGCTACACCTTC. It is translated as CRARGEANYGYTF. The chain joins TRBV20-1 to TRBJ1-2, with D possibly being TRBD1 (5 bases). Germline V gene sequence: CDR1 DFQATT, CDR2 SNEGSKA (reference sequence). This CDR3 comprises 13 residues.

Note on this clonotype: A much more abundant neighbour one base away suggests this may be a read error. CDR3 DNA: TGCGCCAGCAGCACCGGACTAGCGGCAAACACAGATACGCAGTATTTT. Amino acids: CASSTGLAANTDTQYF. This chain uses TRBV5-1 with TRBJ2-3; 10 bases map to TRBD2. The CDR3 spans 16 residues. Germline V lookup: CDR1 SGHRS, CDR2 YFSETQ. V was clipped by 4 bases and J by 2 bases; unmatched bases: 7.

The V and J genes are TRBV28 and TRBJ1-4; possibly TRBD1 for D (6 bases). The V end lost 6 bases, the J end lost 5 bases, and 13 bases lay between the germline ends. CDR1 MDHEN and CDR2 SYDVKM come from the germline V gene. CDR3 size: 14 residues. This chain's CDR3 is CASRLGTQNEKLFF. The CDR3 nucleotides are TGTGCCAGCAGGTTGGGGACACAGAATGAAAAACTGTTTTTT.

V usage is TRBV20-1 and J usage is TRBJ1-2; the match to TRBD1 covers 9 bases. Germline V gene lookup returns CDR1 DFQATT and CDR2 SNEGSKA (reference sequence). The CDR3 consists of 14 residues. Trimming at V came to 0 bases and at J to 3 bases, leaving 2 bases not matched to a gene. CDR3 in amino acids: CSARDWTGDYGYTF. The CDR3 nucleotides are TGCAGTGCTAGAGATTGGACAGGGGACTATGGCTACACCTTC.

The sample holds a few counts of this clonotype. The chain links TRBV12-3 or TRBV12-4 to TRBJ2-1, with 7 bases matching TRBD1. The CDR3 runs to 20 residues. The junction had 19 bases not matched to a gene; V was cut back by 5 bases and J by 0 bases. The CDR3 region has the DNA TGTGCCAGCAGTGTTCGACCGGGACAGACAACTCTTGCCTCCTACAATGAGCAGTTCTTC. The encoded protein is CASSVRPGQTTLASYNEQFF.

This clonotype appeared a few times. The rearrangement links TRBV24-1 to TRBJ2-3, with 10 bases fitting TRBD1. Germline values: CDR1 KGHDR, CDR2 SFDVKD. The junction had 3 bases not matched to a gene; V was cut back by 7 bases and J by 6 bases. This CDR3 contains 13 residues. In DNA form, the CDR3 reads TGTGCCACCAGGGGACAGGGGTCGGATACGCAGTATTTT. Translated: CATRGQGSDTQYF.

The chain is built from TRBV6-1 and TRBJ1-1; tentative D call: TRBD1 (6 bases). The CDR3 covers 13 residues. Between the trimmed V and J ends, which lost 2 bases and 5 bases, there was a span of 9 bases. Germline CDR1 is MNHNS and CDR2 is SASEGT. The CDR3 here is CASSEQGRTEAFF. CDR3 DNA: TGTGCCAGCAGTGAACAGGGGCGGACTGAAGCTTTCTTT.

V usage is TRBV24-1 and J usage is TRBJ1-5; tentative D call: TRBD1 (5 bases). Trimming pared 7 bases from V and 6 bases from J, leaving 15 bases between. The CDR3 has 14 residues. Per germline, CDR1 KGHDR and CDR2 SFDVKD. CDR3 protein: CATSKGWGSQPQHF. CDR3 sequence (DNA): TGTGCCACCAGCAAGGGTTGGGGCTCTCAGCCCCAGCATTTT.

The chain joins TRBV7-9 to TRBJ1-4; the D gene is possibly TRBD1 (6 bases). CDR3 length equals 14 residues. V was trimmed by 4 bases and J by 8 bases, leaving 14 bases between them. Germline lookup yields CDR1 SEHNR and CDR2 FQNEAQ (reference sequence). The CDR3 loop is CASSSGAGGEKLFF. In DNA form, the CDR3 reads TGTGCCAGCAGCTCCGGGGCCGGGGGCGAAAAACTGTTTTTT.